These T cell receptor beta chains were read from a single sample in a study of cytomegalovirus exposure and HLA in healthy donors. The table came from immunoSEQ multiplex PCR; TCRdb's copy has only in-frame clones and leaves some out. The profile shows 130,000 or so clones, 85% of them singletons. The sample consisted of PBMCs. These receptors were taken from a woman aged 25 to 39 in good health and CMV-seronegative. Both conserved end residues are part of each CDR3. The D gene is left open where the match is weak.

d_gene: NA; v_gene: TRBV7-9; CDR3aa: CASSPSPGGNTGELFF
d_gene: TRBD1; v_gene: TRBV29-1; CDR3aa: CSVWQGAFMNTEAFF
d_gene: NA; v_gene: TRBV4-1; CDR3aa: CASSQDLGSGSEKLFF
d_gene: TRBD1; v_gene: TRBV4-3; CDR3aa: CASSPGTGDYEQYF
d_gene: TRBD1; v_gene: TRBV30; CDR3aa: CAWMEQGDGYTF
d_gene: NA; v_gene: TRBV5-1; CDR3aa: CASSSTRDIYEQYF
d_gene: TRBD1; v_gene: TRBV2; CDR3aa: CASSNRGGVHEQYF
d_gene: NA; v_gene: TRBV25-1; CDR3aa: CASSPLDGSYGYTF
d_gene: TRBD1; v_gene: TRBV5-1; CDR3aa: CASSATGEEWVSTEAFF
d_gene: NA; v_gene: TRBV14; CDR3aa: CASSQDVGGIQYF
d_gene: TRBD1; v_gene: TRBV6-5; CDR3aa: CASSYQGQGFSYEQYF
d_gene: TRBD1; v_gene: TRBV5-4; CDR3aa: CASGVLGTGGAEAFF
d_gene: TRBD1; v_gene: TRBV6-5; CDR3aa: CASSYKSRGQNEQFF
d_gene: NA; v_gene: TRBV7-3; CDR3aa: CASSLREGDSTFF
d_gene: NA; v_gene: TRBV7-2; CDR3aa: CASNNLGGAEDTQYF
d_gene: TRBD1; v_gene: TRBV4-1; CDR3aa: CASSHNRGAFF
d_gene: NA; v_gene: TRBV7-9; CDR3aa: CASSLDTSETQYF
d_gene: TRBD2; v_gene: TRBV5-4; CDR3aa: CASSRGLAGLQETQYF
d_gene: NA; v_gene: TRBV2; CDR3aa: CASRGARGGETQYF
d_gene: TRBD1; v_gene: TRBV7-8; CDR3aa: CASSYIRTGGPRGTDTQYF
d_gene: TRBD1; v_gene: TRBV5-1; CDR3aa: CASRNPGQGVETQYF
d_gene: NA; v_gene: TRBV29-1; CDR3aa: CSVIPGTGEQYF
d_gene: TRBD2; v_gene: TRBV6-5; CDR3aa: CASSRGLAGDEQYF
d_gene: TRBD2; v_gene: TRBV19; CDR3aa: CASGTIAGARYNEQFF
d_gene: NA; v_gene: TRBV19; CDR3aa: CASRPRSSGANVLTF
d_gene: TRBD2; v_gene: TRBV5-1; CDR3aa: CASSRGLAGGLAKNIQYF
d_gene: TRBD1; v_gene: TRBV2; CDR3aa: CASSVGQGYGELFF
d_gene: TRBD1; v_gene: TRBV10-3; CDR3aa: CAISEGTGNTGELFF
d_gene: NA; v_gene: TRBV27; CDR3aa: CASRSSRARNNSPLHF
d_gene: NA; v_gene: TRBV6-5; CDR3aa: CASSYVQTNTGELFF
d_gene: NA; v_gene: TRBV7-3; CDR3aa: CASSIQGNTEAFF
d_gene: NA; v_gene: TRBV5-5; CDR3aa: CASKALGDSPLHF
d_gene: TRBD2; v_gene: TRBV9; CDR3aa: CASSSEGGPYEQYF
d_gene: NA; v_gene: TRBV27; CDR3aa: CASRLTALNEKLFF
d_gene: NA; v_gene: TRBV30; CDR3aa: CAWAALGTNEKLFF
d_gene: TRBD1; v_gene: TRBV19; CDR3aa: CASSSRQGAYGYTF
d_gene: NA; v_gene: TRBV6-1; CDR3aa: CASRRDTEAFF
d_gene: TRBD1; v_gene: TRBV5-5; CDR3aa: CASSRDRGNYGYTF
d_gene: NA; v_gene: TRBV25-1; CDR3aa: CASKEGEKLFF
d_gene: NA; v_gene: TRBV30; CDR3aa: CAWSLAGNEKLFF
d_gene: TRBD2; v_gene: TRBV6-6; CDR3aa: CASSPPVGGTTGELFF
d_gene: NA; v_gene: TRBV25-1; CDR3aa: CASSDPPGNTQYF
d_gene: TRBD1; v_gene: TRBV5-1; CDR3aa: CASSLDGQGGSPLHF
d_gene: NA; v_gene: TRBV21-1; CDR3aa: CASSTLLAGGPGEQYF
d_gene: TRBD1; v_gene: TRBV9; CDR3aa: CASSAGTGGIGDYGYTF
d_gene: NA; v_gene: TRBV15; CDR3aa: CATSRERTVTNEKLFF
d_gene: NA; v_gene: TRBV6-1; CDR3aa: CASSEAAGAPAKNIQYF
d_gene: NA; v_gene: TRBV19; CDR3aa: CASSIGGVYEQYF
d_gene: TRBD2; v_gene: TRBV6-1; CDR3aa: CASSGPWERGGRDTQYF
d_gene: TRBD2; v_gene: TRBV5-4; CDR3aa: CASSLGLAVYEQYF
d_gene: NA; v_gene: TRBV21-1; CDR3aa: CVPGRNYGYTF
d_gene: TRBD1; v_gene: TRBV7-9; CDR3aa: CASSRDRGLYNEQFF
d_gene: TRBD1; v_gene: TRBV2; CDR3aa: CASSGTGDTEAFF
d_gene: NA; v_gene: TRBV6-1; CDR3aa: CASSFLYEQYF
d_gene: NA; v_gene: TRBV15; CDR3aa: CATSYRGAGETQYF
d_gene: TRBD2; v_gene: TRBV11-3; CDR3aa: CASSLGAGGLYEQYF
d_gene: TRBD1; v_gene: TRBV4-1; CDR3aa: CASSHSGQGFSSDTIYF
d_gene: NA; v_gene: TRBV6-4; CDR3aa: CASSDPSRDTTYEQYF